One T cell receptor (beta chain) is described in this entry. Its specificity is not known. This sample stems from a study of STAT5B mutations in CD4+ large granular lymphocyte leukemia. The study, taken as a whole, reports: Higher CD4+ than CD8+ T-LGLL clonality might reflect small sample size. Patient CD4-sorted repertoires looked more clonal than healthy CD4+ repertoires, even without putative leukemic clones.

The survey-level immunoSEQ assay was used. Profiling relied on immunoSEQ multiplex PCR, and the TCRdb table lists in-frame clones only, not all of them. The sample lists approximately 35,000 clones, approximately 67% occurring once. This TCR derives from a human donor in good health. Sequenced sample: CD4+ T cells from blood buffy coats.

Here the CDR3 reads CASSIRGGNLNEQFF. Here the CDR3 DNA reads TGTGCCAGTAGTATACGGGGAGGGAACCTCAATGAGCAGTTCTTC. J is TRBJ2-1 and V is TRBV19; 7 bases fit TRBD2. CDR1 is LNHDA and CDR2 is SQIVND in the germline V gene (reference sequence). CDR3 length: 15 amino acids. V dropped 2 bases and J dropped 6; count of bases not matched to a gene: 7. Supplemented by reference TRBV19 and TRBJ2-1, the full variable domain reads DGGITQSPKYLFRKEGQNVTLSCEQNLNHDAMYWYRQDPGQGLRLIYYSQIVNDFQKGDIAEGYSVSREKKESFPLTVTSAQKNPTAFYLCASSIRGGNLNEQFFGPGTRLTVL.